In its sample, the clone carrying this TCR beta chain was seen once. The antigen is unknown. The same CDR3 can be traced to other DNA sequences in this sample. The protocol was immunoSEQ multiplex PCR, while the TCRdb copy is restricted to in-frame clones and leaves out a portion. Of over 110,000 clones in the sample, 70% to 90% are singletons; the top ten hold 4.5% to 6%. This CDR3 region has 16 residues. Looked up from germline, CDR1 is SEHNR and CDR2 is FQNEAQ (reference sequence). V lost 1 base, J lost 2 bases, and 3 bases stayed unmatched. The data are from a study of Ad26.COV2.S vaccination and SARS-CoV-2 variants. Overall study results and limits: Whether participants received vaccine or placebo, their non-spike TCR breadth was similar. Vaccine recipients surpassed placebo recipients in spike-specific TCR breadth. Substantial breadth was reportedly displayed by spike-specific CD8+ and CD4+ T cell responses after vaccination.

The sequencing used peripheral blood, collected after recovery from COVID-19. The source is a human donor who had recovered from COVID-19. The V call is TRBV7-9, the J call TRBJ2-2, with 8 bases lining up with TRBD2. CDR3 sequence: CASSLELAVNTGELFF. The CDR3 nucleotides are TGTGCCAGCAGCTTAGAACTAGCGGTTAACACCGGGGAGCTGTTTTTT.